These 13 T cell receptor beta chains originate from one sample sequenced in a study of cytomegalovirus exposure and HLA in healthy donors (dated by TCRdb to the late 2010s). Library generation was performed with the immunoSEQ multiplex PCR assay. In its TCRdb copy, this immuneACCESS table keeps in-frame sequences only and misses some clones. Where compared with another copy, unresolved V genes explain less than half of these, and the others have no known cause. The sample has fewer than 250,000 clones on record, around nine tenths of them singletons. The top ten clones comprise 1.5% to 2.5% of the sample. The source material was PBMCs. The receptors were sampled from a woman aged 18-30 years in good health and CMV-seropositive.

The gene calls are TRBV27 and TRBJ1-2; 11 bases line up with TRBD1. Germline CDR1 MNHEY, CDR2 SMNVEV (reference sequence). This CDR3 has 15 residues. The V and J ends lost 5 bases and 6 bases, in that order; junction bases with no gene match: 8. The CDR3 DNA sequence: TGTGCCAGCAGTAAAATGGGACAGGGGGACCATGGCTACACCTTC. Its translation: CASSKMGQGDHGYTF.

The chain links TRBV7-2 to TRBJ1-1; unclear D gene. The germline V and J ends were trimmed by 5 bases and 4 bases, with 11 bases remaining between them. The germline gives CDR1 SGHTA, CDR2 FQGNSA. This CDR3 comprises 13 residues. Written as DNA, the CDR3 is TGTGCCAGCAGCCCCAGTCCGGGCACTGAAGCTTTCTTT. Its protein is CASSPSPGTEAFF.

At least ten counts were recorded for this clone. V and J are TRBV6-5 and TRBJ2-7, with 10 bases aligning to TRBD2. V lost 7 bases and J lost 4; bases outside the gene matches: 10. This CDR3 contains 15 residues. Per the germline V gene, CDR1 is MNHEY and CDR2 is SVGAGI. The chain's CDR3 is CASMLGIAGGYEQYF. The DNA for the CDR3 is TGTGCCAGCATGCTGGGGATAGCGGGAGGTTACGAGCAGTACTTC.

The V gene is TRBV11-2, the J gene TRBJ2-5; D gene uncertain. Germline V gene sequence: CDR1 SGHAT, CDR2 FQNNGV. The CDR3 contains 14 residues. The V gene lost 5 bases and the J gene lost 7 bases, with 17 bases spanning the gap. In nucleotides, the CDR3 is TGTGCCAGCAGCCAAGCACTAAACACTGGGACCCAGTACTTC. It is translated as CASSQALNTGTQYF.

The chain is built from TRBV19 and TRBJ1-1; D gene uncertain. Trimming shortened V by 1 base and J by 1 base, and 4 bases separated the two germline ends. Germline-derived CDR1 and CDR2 are LNHDA and SQIVND (reference sequence). This CDR3 spans 13 amino acids. The CDR3 nucleotides read TGTGCCAGTAGTATAGTAGAGAACACTGAAGCTTTCTTT. The encoded protein is CASSIVENTEAFF.

The V gene is TRBV6-5, the J gene TRBJ1-1, with TRBD1 as a possible D gene (6 bases). The V gene lost 2 bases and the J gene lost 5 bases, with 6 bases spanning the gap. The germline V gene has CDR1 MNHEY and CDR2 SVGAGI. The CDR3 loop spans 12 amino acids. The CDR3 here is CASSYTGTEAFF. CDR3 DNA: TGTGCCAGCAGTTACACAGGGACTGAAGCTTTCTTT.

J is TRBJ2-7 and V is TRBV10-3; D unclear. CDR1 and CDR2 (germline): ENHRY, SYGVKD. CDR3 length: 13 residues. Trimming took 0 bases from V and 1 from J, leaving 4 bases between them. The CDR3 here is CAISESLSYEQYF. In DNA form, the CDR3 reads TGTGCCATCAGTGAGTCTCTGTCCTACGAGCAGTACTTC.

The chain employs TRBV4-1 and TRBJ1-2; no definite D call. Between the trimmed V and J ends, which lost 1 base and 7 bases, there was a span of 22 bases. From germline, CDR1 is MGHRA and CDR2 YSYEKL. This CDR3 contains 17 residues. As DNA, the CDR3 is TGCGCCAGCAGCCAAGGTCCCTCCCCGGAGAAGGTTCTTGGCTACACCTTC. Amino acid sequence: CASSQGPSPEKVLGYTF.

The DNA for the CDR3 is TGTGCCATCAGCAAAGAGGGCAATCAGCCCCAGCATTTT. Encoded protein: CAISKEGNQPQHF. This sequence joins TRBV10-3 and TRBJ1-5, with D uncertain. The V end lost 6 bases, the J end lost 2 bases, and 8 bases lay between the germline ends. CDR1 ENHRY and CDR2 SYGVKD come from the germline V gene. The CDR3 is made up of 13 amino acids.

This sequence joins TRBV9 and TRBJ2-7, with D perhaps matching TRBD2 (5 bases). The CDR3 has 17 residues. Per germline, CDR1 SGDLS and CDR2 YYNGEE. V lost 4 bases to trimming and J lost 1 base, with 21 bases between them. DNA of the CDR3: TGTGCCAGCAGCCAACCGACCGAGGACTCCAGTTCCTACGAGCAGTACTTC. Amino acid sequence: CASSQPTEDSSSYEQYF. Using reference TRBV9 and TRBJ2-7 for the parts outside the CDR3, the full variable domain is DSGVTQTPKHLITATGQRVTLRCSPRSGDLSVYWYQQSLDQGLQFLIQYYNGEERAKGNILERFSAQQFPDLHSELNLSSLELGDSALYFCASSQPTEDSSSYEQYFGPGTRLTVT.

The J gene is TRBJ2-1, the V gene TRBV10-3; the match to TRBD2 covers 11 bases. The CDR3 contains 16 residues. V was pared by 4 bases and J by 3 bases, with 5 bases of the junction left unmatched. Germline V gene lookup returns CDR1 ENHRY and CDR2 SYGVKD. As DNA, the CDR3 is TGTGCCATCAGTGCCGGGACTAGCGGCGTCTACAATGAGCAGTTCTTC. Amino acids: CAISAGTSGVYNEQFF.

Of note for this clone: One end of the junction fails to match germline, which may point to a read error. The CDR3 loop reads CASSVRQVGRYSFEQYF. CDR3 DNA sequence: TGTGCCAGCAGTGTAAGACAGGTCGGTCGTTACTCCTTCGAGCAGTACTTC. The genes are TRBV2 and TRBJ2-7; D may be TRBD1 (6 bases). Germline V gene lookup returns CDR1 SNHLY and CDR2 FYNNEI. The length of the CDR3 is 17 residues.

This clone was counted only a few times. The rearrangement links TRBV2 to TRBJ1-1, with TRBD1 matching 8 bases. The CDR3 covers 14 residues. Germline CDR1 SNHLY, CDR2 FYNNEI. Trimming took 5 bases from V and 0 from J; bases not matched to a gene: 2. The CDR3 DNA sequence: TGTGCCAGCAGTACAGGGGGATTGAACACTGAAGCTTTCTTT. Its protein product is CASSTGGLNTEAFF. Looking up the rest from reference TRBV2 and TRBJ1-1 gives the full variable domain: EPEVTQTPSHQVTQMGQEVILRCVPISNHLYFYWYRQILGQKVEFLVSFYNNEISEKSEIFDDQFSVERPDGSNFTLKIRSTKLEDSAMYFCASSTGGLNTEAFFGQGTRLTVV.